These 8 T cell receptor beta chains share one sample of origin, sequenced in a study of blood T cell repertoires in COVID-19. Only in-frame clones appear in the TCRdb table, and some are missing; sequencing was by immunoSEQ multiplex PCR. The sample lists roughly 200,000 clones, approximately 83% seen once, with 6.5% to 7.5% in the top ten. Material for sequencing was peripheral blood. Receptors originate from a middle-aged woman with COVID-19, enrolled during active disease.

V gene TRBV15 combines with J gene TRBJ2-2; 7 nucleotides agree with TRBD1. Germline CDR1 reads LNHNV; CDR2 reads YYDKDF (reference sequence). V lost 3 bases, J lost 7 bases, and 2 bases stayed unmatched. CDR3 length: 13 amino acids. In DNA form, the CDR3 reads TGTGCCACCAGCAGGACAGGGAACGGGGAGCTGTTTTTT. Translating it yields CATSRTGNGELFF.

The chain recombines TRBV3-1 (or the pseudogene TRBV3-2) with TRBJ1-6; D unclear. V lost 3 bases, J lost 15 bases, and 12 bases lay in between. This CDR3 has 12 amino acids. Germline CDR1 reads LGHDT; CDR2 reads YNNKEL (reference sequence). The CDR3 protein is CASSHQFEVLHF. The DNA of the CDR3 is TGTGCCAGCAGCCACCAGTTTGAAGTCCTCCACTTT.

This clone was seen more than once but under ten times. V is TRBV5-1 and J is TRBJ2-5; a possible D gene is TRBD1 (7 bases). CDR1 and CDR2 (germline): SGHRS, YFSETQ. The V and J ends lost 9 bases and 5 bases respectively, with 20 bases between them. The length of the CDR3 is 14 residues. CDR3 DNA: TGCGCCACCCGGCAGGGGGGAAATGGGGAGACCCAGTACTTC. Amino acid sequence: CATRQGGNGETQYF.

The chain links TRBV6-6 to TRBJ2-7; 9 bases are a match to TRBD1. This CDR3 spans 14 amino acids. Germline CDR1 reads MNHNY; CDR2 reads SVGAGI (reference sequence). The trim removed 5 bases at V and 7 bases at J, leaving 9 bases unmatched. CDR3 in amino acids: CASSSPGQGKEQYF. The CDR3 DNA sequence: TGTGCCAGCAGTAGCCCGGGACAGGGTAAAGAGCAGTACTTC.

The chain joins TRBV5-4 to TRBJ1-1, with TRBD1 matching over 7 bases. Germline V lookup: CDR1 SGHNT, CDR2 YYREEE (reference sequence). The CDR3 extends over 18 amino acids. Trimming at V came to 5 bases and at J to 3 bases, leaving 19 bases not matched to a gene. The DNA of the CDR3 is TGTGCCAGCAGGACATGGGGGACAGTCGTGTGGGGAGACACTGAAGCTTTCTTT. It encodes CASRTWGTVVWGDTEAFF.

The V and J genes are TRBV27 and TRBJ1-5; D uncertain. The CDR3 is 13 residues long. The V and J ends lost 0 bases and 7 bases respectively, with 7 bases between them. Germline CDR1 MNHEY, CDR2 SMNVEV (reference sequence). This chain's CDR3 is CASSLSTRQPQHF. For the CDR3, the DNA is TGTGCCAGCAGTTTATCGACGCGGCAGCCCCAGCATTTT.

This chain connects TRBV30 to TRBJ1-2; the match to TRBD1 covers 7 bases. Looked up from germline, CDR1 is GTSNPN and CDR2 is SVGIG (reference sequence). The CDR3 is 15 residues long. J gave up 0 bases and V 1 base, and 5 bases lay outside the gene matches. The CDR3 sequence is CAWSGQGVANYGYTF. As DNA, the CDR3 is TGTGCCTGGAGTGGGCAGGGGGTTGCTAACTATGGCTACACCTTC.

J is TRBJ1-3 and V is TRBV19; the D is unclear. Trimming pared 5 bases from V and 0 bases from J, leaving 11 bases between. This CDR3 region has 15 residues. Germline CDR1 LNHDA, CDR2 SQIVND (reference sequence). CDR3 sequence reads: CASSAAGYSGNTIYF. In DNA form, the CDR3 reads TGTGCCAGTAGTGCTGCAGGTTACTCTGGAAACACCATATATTTT.